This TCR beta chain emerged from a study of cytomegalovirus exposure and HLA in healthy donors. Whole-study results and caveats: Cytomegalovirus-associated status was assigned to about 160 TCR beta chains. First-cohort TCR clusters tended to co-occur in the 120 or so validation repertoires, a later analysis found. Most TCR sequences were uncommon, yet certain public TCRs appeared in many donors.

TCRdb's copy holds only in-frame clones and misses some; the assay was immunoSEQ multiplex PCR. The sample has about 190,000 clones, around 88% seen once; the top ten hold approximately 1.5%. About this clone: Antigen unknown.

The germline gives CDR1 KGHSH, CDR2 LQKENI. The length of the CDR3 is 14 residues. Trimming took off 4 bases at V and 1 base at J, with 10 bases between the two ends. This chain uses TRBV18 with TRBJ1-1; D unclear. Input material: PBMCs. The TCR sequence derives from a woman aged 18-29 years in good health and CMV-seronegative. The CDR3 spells CASSLTSGNTEAFF. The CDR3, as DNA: TGTGCCAGCTCACTAACATCAGGGAACACTGAAGCTTTCTTT.